Listed here is a single T cell receptor beta chain. The data were produced by immunoSEQ multiplex PCR, yet TCRdb's version contains in-frame clones alone and is incomplete. The sample has 2,500,000 or so clones, about 92% seen once. These data originate in a study of shared clonotypes between healthy human individuals. The V gene's germline CDR1 is LGHNA and CDR2 YSLEER. With V trimmed by 2 bases and J by 3 bases, 12 bases remained unmatched. This CDR3 has 17 amino acids. V gene TRBV4-3 combines with J gene TRBJ2-7; TRBD1 matches 8 bases. This clonotype was obtained from a man aged 18-30 years in good health. The sample taken for sequencing was naive CD4+ T cells sorted from blood. Regarding subset: CD45RA+ positively selected. CDR3 loop: CASSQSTTDRVGYEQYF. The CDR3 bases are TGCGCCAGCAGCCAATCCACCACGGACAGGGTGGGCTACGAGCAGTACTTC.